This TCR beta chain was captured by sequencing in a study of T cells in Graves' hyperthyroidism and ophthalmopathy. Amplified regions were TCR beta CDR3 sequences from RNA transcripts. The TCR CDR3 was amplified in a first-round RT-PCR using the HTBI primer set. Each CDR3 protein is one row after TCRdb ran MiXCR on the multiplex PCR reads. The sample has some 770,000 distinct CDR3 sequences, less than 20% seen once; the top ten hold 8.4%. Study-wide results and caveats: Most clonotypes that expanded in the thyroid above 0.001 also showed up in blood.

This clonotype showed up just a few times. Its target is unknown. Germline CDR1 is SGHRS and CDR2 is YFSETQ. With 4 bases removed from V and 3 bases from J, the gap between germline ends came to 19 bases. The CDR3 is made up of 16 amino acids. Sequences were obtained from blood. The receptor's source is a man aged 18 to 30 with Graves' hyperthyroidism. V gene TRBV5-1 combines with J gene TRBJ1-1; TRBD1 is a possible D gene (6 bases). The CDR3 region has the DNA TGCGCCAGCAGCCCGGAATCAGGGGAGGGGTACACTGAAGCTTTCTTT. This codes for CASSPESGEGYTEAFF.